What follows describes a single TCR beta chain. The CDR3 is made up of 13 amino acids. Germline loops: CDR1 SGHRS, CDR2 YFSETQ. V gave up 0 bases and J gave up 6 bases, with 9 bases separating them. The data were produced by immunoSEQ multiplex PCR, yet TCRdb's version contains in-frame clones alone and is incomplete. The data hold about 76,000 clones, with around 93% observed a single time. These data belong to a study of brain T cells in children with intractable seizures. Sequencing used peripheral blood, obtained at surgery. This TCR was sampled from a boy under three years old with tuberous sclerosis and intractable seizures. The chain is built from TRBV5-1 and TRBJ1-2; D may be TRBD1 (6 bases). CDR3 DNA sequence: TGCGCCAGCAGCTTGGCGCAGGGGCATGGCTACACCTTC. Amino acid sequence: CASSLAQGHGYTF.